This T cell receptor beta chain is drawn from a study of Ad26.COV2.S vaccination and SARS-CoV-2 variants. Study overall: The vaccine Ad26.COV2.S was put into the muscle once, or twice with 56 days between.

Only in-frame clones appear in the TCRdb table, and some are missing; sequencing was by immunoSEQ multiplex PCR. The table shows about 410,000 clones, with approximately 90% occurring only once. The count of this clone is one. Noted treatment: roughly 19 received Ad26.COV2.S at low or high dose, single or two shots; about 5 received placebo; per-sample allocation not given. The study sampled participants on day 63 after the first vaccine or placebo injection. The origin of this receptor is a person between 18 and 65 years old who received the Ad26.COV2.S COVID-19 vaccine or a placebo. The sequences come from peripheral blood, collected in a trial of Ad26.COV2.S vaccine versus placebo.

CDR3 sequence (DNA): TGTGCCAGCAGCTCCCCTCTGGGGCGATCGGCCTACGAGCAGTACTTC. Translation gives CASSSPLGRSAYEQYF. The chain uses TRBV11-2 and TRBJ2-7; D may be TRBD1 (5 bases). Germline V lookup: CDR1 SGHAT, CDR2 FQNNGV. V gave up 4 bases and J gave up 2 bases, with 18 bases separating them. The CDR3 covers 16 residues.